This TCR beta chain was captured by sequencing in a study of cytomegalovirus exposure and HLA in healthy donors. Points on this clone: Its antigen is undetermined.

Findings and caveats of the study: In a later analysis, common viral pathogens appeared linked to several of the most significant clusters. Reports state that TCR beta sequences accurately predicted most subjects' HLA-A and HLA-B alleles. Analysis was carried out at a later point, and it linked a missense DCLRE1C variant to TCR beta V- and J-gene trimming.

The PCR was carried out with 60 Vbeta primers and 13 Jbeta primers. Sequencing was performed with immunoSEQ multiplex PCR; in TCRdb, only in-frame clones are kept and a portion is missing. The table includes 110,000 or so clones, roughly 67% detected once. V was pared by 4 bases and J by 6 bases, with 17 bases between. CDR3 length: 15 amino acids. Germline loops: CDR1 SGHNT, CDR2 YYREEE (reference sequence). The chain recombines TRBV5-4 with TRBJ2-1, with TRBD1 as a possible D gene (6 bases). The source material was PBMCs. The receptor was isolated from a man younger than 30 in good health and CMV-seropositive. The CDR3 is CASSPDRRNVNEQFF. CDR3 sequence (DNA): TGTGCCAGCAGCCCCGACAGGAGAAACGTCAATGAGCAGTTCTTC.